The T cell receptor (beta chain) described here comes from a study of human T cells and chemical hapten exposure. Study summary: Diphenylcyclopropenone, dosed weekly to the scalp, was given to patients throughout the roughly 25-week study. Patches that contained 0.01% DPC were applied to the upper back and read at 6 days.

The time point denotes: pre-sensitization, week 0. The treatment here: therapeutic diphenylcyclopropenone sensitization with weekly scalp DPC. It was unfractionated whole blood from which total RNA was extracted. The ends were cut back, 6 bases at V and 2 bases at J, with 11 bases in the middle. Germline CDR1 is MDHEN and CDR2 is SYDVKM. This CDR3 has 13 residues. Individual cDNA molecules (in the library) carried attached unique molecular identifiers. TCRdb passed the RACE reads through MiXCR, listing each CDR3 protein once. The sample lists a few hundred thousand distinct CDR3 sequences, 7.5% to 10% occurring once.

This TCR was recovered from a woman in her thirties or forties with alopecia areata. Some clones in this sample may be carry-over from other donors' samples. The source material was whole blood, sampled in connection with sensitization to the hapten diphenylcyclopropenone (DPC). The rearrangement links TRBV28 to TRBJ2-7; D may match TRBD1 or TRBD2 (5 bases each). The CDR3 region is CASRRDGPYEQYF. CDR3 in DNA: TGTGCCAGCAGAAGGGACGGACCCTACGAGCAGTACTTC. The whole variable domain, filled in from reference TRBV28 and TRBJ2-7, reads DVKVTQSSRYLVKRTGEKVFLECVQDMDHENMFWYRQDPGLGLRLIYFSYDVKMKEKGDIPEGYSVSREKKERFSLILESASTNQTSMYLCASRRDGPYEQYFGPGTRLTVT.